The following is a TCR beta chain sequence with its context. This specimen comes from a study of blood T cell repertoires in COVID-19. There are 12 residues in the CDR3. Per the germline V gene, CDR1 is SGHDT and CDR2 is YYEEEE. Germline trimming cut 4 bases from V and 6 bases from J; bases unmatched to any gene: 4. In the authors' methods: Reference gene primer amplification yielded estimated nucleated cell counts. TCRdb's copy holds only in-frame clones and misses some; the assay was immunoSEQ multiplex PCR. V and J calls and clone size are copied from that table; D and trimming were computed from the DNA. The table has over 80,000 clones, approximately 71% seen once.

This chain joins TRBV5-6 and TRBJ2-7; 7 bases align to TRBD2. The origin of this receptor is a woman aged 45-60 years with acute or convalescent COVID-19. Sequenced material: peripheral blood. The CDR3 is CASSLSGGEQYF. The CDR3, as DNA: TGTGCCAGCAGCCTATCGGGGGGCGAGCAGTACTTC.